This is a list of T cell receptor beta chains from one sample in a study of response to subunit inactivated influenza vaccine. MiXCR, run by TCRdb on the RT-PCR reads, gives a single entry per CDR3 protein. In the table there are 630,000 or so distinct CDR3 sequences, around a sixth of which are singletons. Specimen: PBMCs from blood, collected 11 to 12 days after vaccination. The source is a man aged 45 to 65 who received an inactivated influenza vaccine. Both conserved end residues are part of each CDR3. The D gene is left open where the match is weak. Part of the rows lack a size; the others show once, few, many or a class for expanded clones.

V: TRBV7-9
J: TRBJ2-6
D: TRBD1
size: NA
DNA: TGTGCCAGCACCCCCGGGACAGGGGGGACCGGGGCCAACGTCCTGACTTTC
CDR3: CASTPGTGGTGANVLTF

V: TRBV7-2
J: TRBJ2-5
D: TRBD2
size: many
DNA: TGTGCCAGCAGCTTTCTAGCGGGAACTCCGGAGACCCAGTACTTC
CDR3: CASSFLAGTPETQYF

V: TRBV5-1
J: TRBJ2-5
D: NA
size: NA
DNA: TGCGCCAGCAGTACAGGGTCTTCGGAGACCCAGTACTTC
CDR3: CASSTGSSETQYF

V: TRBV12-3/TRBV12-4
J: TRBJ1-4
D: NA
size: NA
DNA: TGTGCCAGCAGTTTGAGGGCTACAGAAAAACTGTTTTTT
CDR3: CASSLRATEKLFF

V: TRBV7-6
J: TRBJ2-5
D: NA
size: few
DNA: TGTGCCAGCAGTCAATGGACAGCGAACACATACCAAGAGACCCAGTACTTC
CDR3: CASSQWTANTYQETQYF

V: TRBV5-1
J: TRBJ2-2
D: NA
size: many
DNA: TGCGCCAGCAGCTTTGACAACGCGAACACCGGGGAGCTGTTTTTT
CDR3: CASSFDNANTGELFF

V: TRBV7-2
J: TRBJ2-1
D: NA
size: NA
DNA: TGTGCCAGCAGCTTAGTCCGGGCTGAGCAGTTCTTC
CDR3: CASSLVRAEQFF

V: TRBV12-3/TRBV12-4
J: TRBJ1-2
D: NA
size: NA
DNA: TGTGCCAGCAGTGTGACCTCAGGAATTTCTTACTATGGCTACACCTTC
CDR3: CASSVTSGISYYGYTF

V: TRBV5-1
J: TRBJ2-1
D: NA
size: few
DNA: TGCGCCAGCAGCTTGGACGGGTCCTTTCCCTACAATGAGCAGTTCTTC
CDR3: CASSLDGSFPYNEQFF

V: TRBV7-7
J: TRBJ2-1
D: TRBD1
size: NA
DNA: TGTGCCAGCAGCGCCACATGGGGGACAGGGTCGTCAAATGAGCAGTTCTTC
CDR3: CASSATWGTGSSNEQFF

V: TRBV4-3
J: TRBJ2-7
D: NA
size: NA
DNA: TGCGCCAGCAGCCAAGACAGGGGATCTGCCTACGAGCAGTACTTC
CDR3: CASSQDRGSAYEQYF

V: TRBV5-1
J: TRBJ1-2
D: TRBD1
size: NA
DNA: TGCGCCAGCAGCCCAGGGACAGGGGGCTCGGCTGGCTACACCTTC
CDR3: CASSPGTGGSAGYTF

V: TRBV29-1
J: TRBJ2-1
D: TRBD2
size: few
DNA: TGCAGCGTCGCCCCCCTGCGGCGGGAGGGTGAGCAGTTCTTC
CDR3: CSVAPLRREGEQFF

V: TRBV5-1
J: TRBJ2-2
D: NA
size: many
DNA: TGCGCCAGCAGCTTGGTCAGGGGAGCCGGGGAGCTGTTTTTT
CDR3: CASSLVRGAGELFF

V: TRBV20-1
J: TRBJ1-5
D: NA
size: few
DNA: TGCAGTGCTATAGACGGCCCGAACAATCAGCCCCAGCATTTT
CDR3: CSAIDGPNNQPQHF

V: TRBV4-1
J: TRBJ2-4
D: NA
size: many
DNA: TGCGCCAGCAGCCAGACCAACAGCGAAAACATTCAGTACTTC
CDR3: CASSQTNSENIQYF

V: TRBV4-1
J: TRBJ2-4
D: TRBD2
size: NA
DNA: TGCGCCAGCAGCTGGGGACTAGCGGGGGGCGTAGCCAAAAACATTCAGTACTTC
CDR3: CASSWGLAGGVAKNIQYF

V: TRBV29-1
J: TRBJ2-2
D: TRBD2
size: few
DNA: TGCAGCACCCGGGAGGGATTTAACACCGGGGAGCTGTTTTTT
CDR3: CSTREGFNTGELFF

V: TRBV6-2/TRBV6-3
J: TRBJ2-5
D: TRBD2
size: NA
DNA: TGTGCCAGCAGTCTGCCGGGACTAGGGGAGACCCAGTACTTC
CDR3: CASSLPGLGETQYF

V: TRBV6-5
J: TRBJ2-1
D: TRBD2
size: NA
DNA: TGTGCCAGCAGTTACATCGCTAGCGGCGCAAATGAGCAGTTCTTC
CDR3: CASSYIASGANEQFF

V: TRBV9
J: TRBJ2-2
D: NA
size: few
DNA: TGTGCCAGCAGCGTACGGTGGGGGGGGCCGTACACCGGGGAGCTGTTTTTT
CDR3: CASSVRWGGPYTGELFF

V: TRBV9
J: TRBJ2-1
D: TRBD2
size: NA
DNA: TGTGCCAGCAGCGTAGCTAGCGGGAAGTCCTACAATGAGCAGTTCTTC
CDR3: CASSVASGKSYNEQFF

V: TRBV20-1
J: TRBJ2-7
D: NA
size: many
DNA: TGCAGTGCCGTAGCAAGGTCCTACGAGCAGTACTTC
CDR3: CSAVARSYEQYF

V: TRBV27
J: TRBJ2-7
D: TRBD2
size: NA
DNA: TGTGCCAGCAGTCCGGTAGCGGGAGCCCCCTACGAGCAGTACTTC
CDR3: CASSPVAGAPYEQYF

V: TRBV11-3
J: TRBJ2-7
D: TRBD1
size: few
DNA: TGTGCCAGCAACCACCGGGACAGGACGTCCTACGAGCAGTACTTC
CDR3: CASNHRDRTSYEQYF